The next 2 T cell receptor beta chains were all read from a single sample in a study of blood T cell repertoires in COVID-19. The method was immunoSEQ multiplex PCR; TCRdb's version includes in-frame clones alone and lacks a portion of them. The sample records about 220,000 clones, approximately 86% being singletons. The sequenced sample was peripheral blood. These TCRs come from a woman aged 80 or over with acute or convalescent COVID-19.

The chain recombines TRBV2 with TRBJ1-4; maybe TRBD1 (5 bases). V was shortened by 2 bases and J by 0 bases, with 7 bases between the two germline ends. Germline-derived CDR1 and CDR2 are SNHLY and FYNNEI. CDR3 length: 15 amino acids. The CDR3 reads CASSEQGSTNEKLFF. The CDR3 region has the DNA TGTGCCAGCAGTGAACAGGGCTCAACTAATGAAAAACTGTTTTTT.

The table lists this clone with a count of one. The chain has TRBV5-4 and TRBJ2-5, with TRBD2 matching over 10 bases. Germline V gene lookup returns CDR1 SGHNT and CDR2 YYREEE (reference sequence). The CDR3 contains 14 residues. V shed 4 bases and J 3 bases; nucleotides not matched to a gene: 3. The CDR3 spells CASSPGLAEETQYF. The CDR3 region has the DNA TGTGCCAGCAGCCCCGGACTAGCGGAAGAGACCCAGTACTTC.